Presented here are 7 T cell receptor beta chains from one specimen sequenced in a study of CD4 T cells in relation to SARS-CoV-2 and coronaviruses. The repertoire was sequenced with immunoSEQ multiplex PCR; TCRdb's copy has only in-frame clones and lacks some. The data show under 50,000 clones, roughly 90% seen once. Material: memory CD4+ T cells from PBMCs. These receptors were obtained from an adult with COVID-19.

The CDR3 spells CASSDLRVQYF. Here the CDR3 DNA reads TGCGCCAGCAGTGATCTAAGGGTCCAGTACTTC. This chain uses TRBV10-2 with TRBJ2-5; D unresolved. The CDR3 extends over 11 amino acids. V dropped 3 bases and J dropped 10 bases, with 9 bases sitting between them. CDR1 is WSHSY, CDR2 SAAADI, per germline.

The chain carries TRBV2 and TRBJ2-3; no clear D gene. Trimming removed 10 bases from V and 1 base from J, with 6 bases in between. Germline-derived CDR1 and CDR2 are SNHLY and FYNNEI. The CDR3 sequence is 11 residues long. CDR3 loop: CATSGTDTQYF. CDR3 sequence (DNA): TGTGCCACCTCGGGCACAGATACGCAGTATTTT.

The CDR3 nucleotides read TGCGCCAGCAGTGGGGGTTTGACAAATTCACCCCTCCACTTT. Translated, it gives CASSGGLTNSPLHF. The chain carries TRBV5-1 and TRBJ1-6; a weak D match, TRBD1 (5 bases). The CDR3 consists of 14 residues. The V and J ends lost 5 bases and 7 bases respectively, with 13 bases between them. Germline V gene lookup returns CDR1 SGHRS and CDR2 YFSETQ. The full variable domain, its missing parts supplied by reference TRBV5-1 and TRBJ1-6, is KAGVTQTPRYLIKTRGQQVTLSCSPISGHRSVSWYQQTPGQGLQFLFEYFSETQRNKGNFPGRFSGRQFSNSRSEMNVSTLELGDSALYLCASSGGLTNSPLHFGNGTRLTVT.

This clone has a handful of counts. The chain links TRBV7-2 to TRBJ2-1; D might be TRBD2 (5 bases). Per germline, CDR1 SGHTA and CDR2 FQGNSA. With 8 bases removed from V and 7 bases from J, the gap between germline ends came to 27 bases. CDR3 length: 17 residues. The CDR3 spells CASGPGLRVSLGNEQFF. As DNA, the CDR3 is TGTGCCAGCGGCCCGGGTTTGCGGGTCTCCCTTGGAAATGAGCAGTTCTTC.

This rearrangement joins TRBV19 to TRBJ1-3, with D hard to call. V lost 2 bases, J lost 0 bases, and 8 bases lay in between. This CDR3 contains 15 residues. Germline CDR1 reads LNHDA; CDR2 reads SQIVND (reference sequence). CDR3 loop: CASSIRRNSGNTIYF. CDR3 nucleotides: TGTGCCAGTAGTATAAGGAGAAACTCTGGAAACACCATATATTTT.

This clone is a singleton in its sample. The chain combines TRBV10-3 with TRBJ2-3, with TRBD2 identical over 10 bases. Germline-derived CDR1 and CDR2 are ENHRY and SYGVKD. Trimming cost V 11 bases and J 6 bases; bases outside gene matches: 14. The length of the CDR3 is 15 residues. The CDR3 region has the DNA TGTGCCTCAAACCGGGTAGCGGGGGGTATGGATACGCAGTATTTT. Translating it yields CASNRVAGGMDTQYF.

V and J are TRBV29-1 and TRBJ2-5; D remains unclear. Trimming shortened V by 8 bases and J by 2 bases, and 12 bases separated the two germline ends. This CDR3 contains 12 residues. The germline CDR1 and CDR2 sequences are SQVTM and ANQGSEA. CDR3 sequence (DNA): TGCAGCCTGAAGGGTGGGCAAGAGACCCAGTACTTC. Amino acid sequence: CSLKGGQETQYF.